The 25 T cell receptor beta chains below all came from one sample that was sequenced in a study of cytomegalovirus exposure and HLA in healthy donors. PCR employed 60 Vbeta and 13 Jbeta primers. Libraries were prepared by immunoSEQ multiplex PCR; TCRdb keeps only in-frame clonotypes and omits some of them. The data show roughly 120,000 clones, 50% to 65% seen once. The material sequenced was PBMCs. The receptors were gathered from a woman between 40 and 55 years old in good health and CMV-seropositive.

The rearrangement joins TRBV6-5 to TRBJ2-5, with D possibly matching TRBD2 (6 bases). The CDR3 length is 14 residues. Germline V gives CDR1 MNHEY, CDR2 SVGAGI. Trimming pared 0 bases from V and 9 bases from J, leaving 14 bases between. In nucleotides, the CDR3 is TGTGCCAGCAGTTACTCTCGGGACTTCTCGTCCCAGTACTTC. As protein: CASSYSRDFSSQYF.

V and J are TRBV5-1 and TRBJ1-2, with D uncertain. Germline assignment: CDR1 SGHRS and CDR2 YFSETQ. This CDR3 is 14 amino acids long. The V end lost 4 bases, the J end lost 2 bases, and 12 bases lay between the germline ends. In nucleotides, the CDR3 is TGCGCCAGCAGCCGCCTGAGTAACAACTATGGCTACACCTTC. Translated, it gives CASSRLSNNYGYTF.

The chain combines TRBV5-4 with TRBJ1-6; 7 bases match TRBD1. The CDR3 runs 13 residues. V was pared by 6 bases and J by 7 bases, with 4 bases of the junction left unmatched. The germline gives CDR1 SGHNT, CDR2 YYREEE (reference sequence). In DNA form, the CDR3 reads TGTGCCAGCAAGTACAGGGGAAATTCACCCCTCCACTTT. Its protein is CASKYRGNSPLHF.

This clone was seen a single time. This chain connects TRBV6-7 to TRBJ2-1; D is ambiguous. TRBV6-7 is an ORF; its function is uncertain. The CDR3 has 15 residues. With 8 bases removed from V and 5 bases from J, the gap between germline ends came to 19 bases. CDR3 nucleotides: TGTGCCAGCCTATTTTCCGGTGGAGCAGACAATGAGCAGTTCTTC. This encodes CASLFSGGADNEQFF.

This rearrangement joins TRBV28 to TRBJ1-3, with unresolved D. Germline CDR1 reads MDHEN; CDR2 reads SYDVKM. The CDR3 loop spans 16 amino acids. V was pared by 7 bases and J by 0 bases, with 16 bases between. CDR3 sequence: CASTTWAGSSGNTIYF. CDR3 nucleotide sequence: TGTGCCAGCACGACCTGGGCCGGCAGCTCTGGAAACACCATATATTTT.

This chain joins TRBV28 and TRBJ1-1; D unclear. Trimming shortened V by 3 bases and J by 6 bases, and 5 bases separated the two germline ends. This CDR3 comprises 11 residues. CDR1 is MDHEN and CDR2 is SYDVKM in the germline V gene. The CDR3 DNA follows: TGTGCCAGCAGTTTTTATGCTGAAGCTTTCTTT. Translation: CASSFYAEAFF.

This rearrangement joins TRBV29-1 to TRBJ2-3; 10 bases fit TRBD2. This CDR3 is built from 14 residues. With 4 bases clipped from V and 4 bases from J, the junction kept 5 bases outside the gene matches. Germline values: CDR1 SQVTM, CDR2 ANQGSEA. In DNA, the CDR3 is TGCAGCGTTGGGGCTAGCGGGAGTGCAGATACGCAGTATTTT. Its translation: CSVGASGSADTQYF.

The chain combines TRBV2 with TRBJ2-1, with 12 nucleotides matching TRBD2. There are 18 residues in the CDR3. CDR1 is SNHLY and CDR2 is FYNNEI in the germline V gene. V lost 11 bases, J lost 0 bases, and 14 bases stayed unmatched. The CDR3 loop reads CAGKMGLAGVPSYNEQFF. CDR3 DNA: TGTGCCGGAAAAATGGGACTAGCGGGCGTTCCCTCCTACAATGAGCAGTTCTTC. The variable domain in full, completed from reference TRBV2 and TRBJ2-1, reads EPEVTQTPSHQVTQMGQEVILRCVPISNHLYFYWYRQILGQKVEFLVSFYNNEISEKSEIFDDQFSVERPDGSNFTLKIRSTKLEDSAMYFCAGKMGLAGVPSYNEQFFGPGTRLTVL.

DNA for the CDR3: TGTGCCAGCAGCTTAGATAACAATCAGCCCCAGCATTTT. Its protein is CASSLDNNQPQHF. The chain joins TRBV7-8 to TRBJ1-5; D is uncertain. The CDR3 runs 13 residues. Germline V gene lookup returns CDR1 SGHVS and CDR2 FQNEAQ. V lost 1 base and J 3 bases, leaving 4 bases between the germline ends.

The chain links TRBV2 to TRBJ1-2; D gene ambiguous. V lost 6 bases and J lost 4, with 21 bases in between. CDR3 size: 16 residues. Germline V CDR1 and CDR2: SNHLY, FYNNEI. The DNA for the CDR3 is TGTGCCAGCAGCTTAGAGGTGGCAGTCTCTAGCTATGGCTACACCTTC. The encoded protein is CASSLEVAVSSYGYTF.

CDR3 protein: CASSLARTSDTDTQYF. The CDR3 nucleotides read TGTGCCAGCAGCTTGGCTAGGACTAGCGACACAGATACGCAGTATTTT. V gene TRBV5-4 combines with J gene TRBJ2-3; 9 bases are a match to TRBD2. Looked up from germline, CDR1 is SGHNT and CDR2 is YYREEE (reference sequence). The CDR3 is made up of 16 amino acids. The V and J ends lost 0 bases and 2 bases, in that order; junction bases with no gene match: 4.

The chain combines TRBV28 with TRBJ1-5, with D perhaps TRBD1 (5 bases). V lost 5 bases and J 2 bases, leaving 13 bases between the germline ends. The CDR3 covers 15 residues. Germline V gives CDR1 MDHEN, CDR2 SYDVKM. The CDR3 coding sequence is TGTGCCAGCAGTCAGGGTCAACGGGGCAATCAGCCCCAGCATTTT. This translates into CASSQGQRGNQPQHF.

The chain has TRBV5-1 and TRBJ2-7; TRBD1 agrees at 7 bases. The CDR3 extends over 17 amino acids. J gave up 3 bases and V 4 bases, and 16 bases lay outside the gene matches. Germline V CDR1 and CDR2: SGHRS, YFSETQ. CDR3 DNA sequence: TGCGCCAGCAGCCTACGGATCCGGACAGGCACCTACTACGAGCAGTACTTC. It is translated as CASSLRIRTGTYYEQYF.

The V gene is TRBV6-1, the J gene TRBJ2-5; D uncertain. Per the germline V gene, CDR1 is MNHNS and CDR2 is SASEGT. V shed 1 base and J shed 4 bases, with 10 bases lying between them. CDR3 length: 14 amino acids. The chain's CDR3 is CASSEDPGPETQYF. CDR3 in DNA: TGTGCCAGCAGTGAAGATCCGGGTCCAGAGACCCAGTACTTC.

The rearrangement links TRBV6-1 to TRBJ2-7; 9 bases agree with TRBD2. Germline-derived CDR1 and CDR2 are MNHNS and SASEGT. The V segment lost 3 bases and the J segment 6 bases; nucleotides outside the gene matches: 6. The CDR3 totals 14 residues. Here the CDR3 reads CASSEAGGPLEQYF. The CDR3 DNA reads TGTGCCAGCAGTGAGGCGGGAGGGCCCCTCGAGCAGTACTTC.

This chain joins TRBV6-5 and TRBJ2-1; TRBD2 agrees at 13 bases. Losses at the gene ends were 2 bases for V and 7 bases for J; bases not matched to a gene: 2. The CDR3 runs to 15 residues. Looked up from germline, CDR1 is MNHEY and CDR2 is SVGAGI. The CDR3 sequence is CASSYGTSGTNEQFF. In DNA, the CDR3 is TGTGCCAGCAGTTACGGGACTAGCGGGACGAATGAGCAGTTCTTC.

V usage is TRBV7-8 and J usage is TRBJ2-7; TRBD2 matches 14 bases. Germline lookup yields CDR1 SGHVS and CDR2 FQNEAQ. V was pared by 5 bases and J by 6 bases, with 9 bases of the junction left unmatched. The CDR3 runs to 16 residues. CDR3 region: CASSIRLAGGGLEQYF. DNA for the CDR3: TGTGCCAGCAGCATACGACTAGCGGGAGGGGGCCTCGAGCAGTACTTC.

This clone was picked up a small number of times. V usage is TRBV7-9 and J usage is TRBJ1-5, with D possibly matching TRBD1 (6 bases). CDR3 size: 12 residues. Per germline, CDR1 SEHNR and CDR2 FQNEAQ (reference sequence). The ends were cut back, 5 bases at V and 6 bases at J, with 8 bases in the middle. CDR3 protein: CASSQDSQPQHF. Here the CDR3 DNA reads TGTGCCAGCAGCCAGGACAGTCAGCCCCAGCATTTT.

The V gene is TRBV7-2, the J gene TRBJ2-7; perhaps TRBD1 as D (6 bases). Per the germline V gene, CDR1 is SGHTA and CDR2 is FQGNSA. CDR3 length: 14 amino acids. V was cut by 3 bases and J by 1 base, with 10 bases left in between. The DNA for the CDR3 is TGTGCCAGCAGCTTGGACAGAAATTCCTACGAGCAGTACTTC. Protein: CASSLDRNSYEQYF.

The V gene is TRBV4-1, the J gene TRBJ1-1; D uncertain. CDR3 length: 15 residues. Germline V gene sequence: CDR1 MGHRA, CDR2 YSYEKL. V was cut by 0 bases and J by 1 base, with 9 bases left in between. The CDR3 bases are TGCGCCAGCAGCCAAGAGGGAGCACAGAACACTGAAGCTTTCTTT. Protein sequence: CASSQEGAQNTEAFF.

This clone was seen a handful of times. The chain joins TRBV12-5 to TRBJ2-2, with D possibly TRBD2 on 5 matching bases. Trimming took off 2 bases at V and 3 bases at J, with 19 bases between the two ends. The CDR3 sequence is 18 residues long. Germline V CDR1 and CDR2: LGHNT, FRNRAP. The CDR3 DNA reads TGTGCTAGTGGTTTGATTCGAAAGGACGGGGATGACACCGGGGAGCTGTTTTTT. Residues: CASGLIRKDGDDTGELFF. Full variable domain (rest looked up from reference TRBV12-5 and TRBJ2-2): DARVTQTPRHKVTEMGQEVTMRCQPILGHNTVFWYRQTMMQGLELLAYFRNRAPLDDSGMPKDRFSAEMPDATLATLKIQPSEPRDSAVYFCASGLIRKDGDDTGELFFGEGSRLTVL.

This clone has just one count. CDR3 protein: CASSSGLAGTTQYF. Here the CDR3 DNA reads TGTGCCAGCAGCTCTGGACTAGCGGGAACTACGCAGTATTTT. The J gene is TRBJ2-3, the V gene TRBV7-2, with 12 bases aligning to TRBD2. Germline V gene sequence: CDR1 SGHTA, CDR2 FQGNSA. This CDR3 has 14 residues. V was pared by 4 bases and J by 8 bases, with 4 bases of the junction left unmatched.

V usage is TRBV5-6 and J usage is TRBJ2-7; 9 bases are shared with TRBD2. The CDR3 has 15 residues. Germline lookup yields CDR1 SGHDT and CDR2 YYEEEE. Trimming at V came to 3 bases and at J to 0 bases, leaving 4 bases not matched to a gene. The CDR3: CASSWTSVRSYEQYF. The CDR3 region has the DNA TGTGCCAGCAGCTGGACTAGCGTCCGCTCCTACGAGCAGTACTTC.

In this sample, this clone turned up a few times. The gene calls are TRBV4-1 and TRBJ2-7, with D possibly being TRBD2 (6 bases). Germline CDR1 and CDR2: MGHRA and YSYEKL. Trimming cost V 4 bases and J 4 bases, with 14 bases left between them. The CDR3 runs to 14 residues. CDR3 loop: CASSPRDSGYEQYF. CDR3 bases: TGCGCCAGCAGCCCCCGGGACTCGGGGTACGAGCAGTACTTC.

The chain joins TRBV28 to TRBJ1-1, with TRBD1 matching 8 bases. Per the germline V gene, CDR1 is MDHEN and CDR2 is SYDVKM. The CDR3 sequence is 14 residues long. V was pared by 5 bases and J by 1 base, with 3 bases of the junction left unmatched. The CDR3 coding sequence is TGTGCCAGCAGTCCGGGACAGGCGAACACTGAAGCTTTCTTT. Translated, it gives CASSPGQANTEAFF.